These T cell receptor beta chains were read from a single sample in a study of blood T cell repertoires in COVID-19. TCRdb keeps only in-frame clones here, not all; method: immunoSEQ multiplex PCR. The sample lists more than 65,000 clones, around 83% occurring once. Sequenced: peripheral blood. The source is a woman aged 80 or older with acute or convalescent COVID-19. Both conserved end residues are part of each CDR3. A D gene is named only where the DNA matches it firmly. For some rows the clone size is stated as once, few or many, or as a class when expanded; others skip it.

TRBV5-1,NA,TRBJ2-1,NA,TGCGCCAGCAGCTTTACCCCTACTGTCAGCGACAATGAGCAGTTCTTC,CASSFTPTVSDNEQFF
TRBV14,NA,TRBJ2-1,TRBD2,TGTGCCAGCAACCGAGCGGGGGGAAACTACAATGAGCAGTTCTTC,CASNRAGGNYNEQFF
TRBV5-4,NA,TRBJ2-3,TRBD1,TGTGCCAGCAGCTTGGGATTTGGGCAGGGGGCGACGTGGGATACGCAGTATTTT,CASSLGFGQGATWDTQYF
TRBV5-1,NA,TRBJ1-2,NA,TGCGCCAGCAGCTTAGAACAGTCCGCACGAGGCTACACCTTC,CASSLEQSARGYTF
TRBV3-1/TRBV3-2,NA,TRBJ1-4,TRBD1,TGTGCCAGCAGCCCTTACCCAGGGGGTAGCAGTGAAAAACTGTTTTTT,CASSPYPGGSSEKLFF
TRBV29-1,NA,TRBJ2-3,NA,TGCAGCGTGAACCCAGGGGTGGGCACAGATACGCAGTATTTT,CSVNPGVGTDTQYF
TRBV2,NA,TRBJ1-2,NA,TGTGCCAGCAGTGCGACTGGGTCGGGCTATGGCTACACCTTC,CASSATGSGYGYTF
TRBV2,NA,TRBJ2-1,NA,TGTGCCAGCAGTGGTGTGGGCGGGGGCACCAATGAGCAGTTCTTC,CASSGVGGGTNEQFF
TRBV3-1/TRBV3-2,NA,TRBJ1-2,NA,TGTGCCAGCAGCCAAGACAGGAGGAACTATGGCTACACCTTC,CASSQDRRNYGYTF
TRBV7-3,few,TRBJ2-6,NA,TGTGCCAGCAGCTCAGGGACTGGGGCCAACGTCCTGACTTTC,CASSSGTGANVLTF
TRBV19,NA,TRBJ2-1,TRBD1,TGTGCCAGTAGTATTAGGGTGTGGGGGACAGGGAGCTCCTACAATGAGCAGTTCTTC,CASSIRVWGTGSSYNEQFF
TRBV2,NA,TRBJ2-5,TRBD2,TGTGCCAGCAGTGACAAGCGGGGGGCTTGGGAGACCCAGTACTTC,CASSDKRGAWETQYF
TRBV20-1,NA,TRBJ2-5,NA,TGCAGTGCTAGTTCGGAGACCCAGTACTTC,CSASSETQYF
TRBV18,few,TRBJ1-3,NA,TGTGCCAGCTCACCGGAACAGTCTCACTCTGGAAACACCATATATTTT,CASSPEQSHSGNTIYF
TRBV5-1,NA,TRBJ1-5,NA,TGCGCCAGCAGCTTCTTAGACAGAATTTATAGCAATCAGCCCCAGCATTTT,CASSFLDRIYSNQPQHF
TRBV2,NA,TRBJ1-5,NA,TGTGCCAGCAGTGAAACAGATTCCTATAGCAATCAGCCCCAGCATTTT,CASSETDSYSNQPQHF
TRBV27,once,TRBJ1-1,TRBD1,TGTGCCAGCAGACCAGACAGGGGACCCTCCACTGAAGCTTTCTTT,CASRPDRGPSTEAFF
TRBV14,NA,TRBJ2-7,NA,TGTGCCAGCAGCCAAGATCACAGGATGGAGCAGTACTTC,CASSQDHRMEQYF
TRBV12-3/TRBV12-4,NA,TRBJ1-1,NA,TGTGCCAGCAGTTTAGGCGGCAACACTGAAGCTTTCTTT,CASSLGGNTEAFF
TRBV9,NA,TRBJ1-1,NA,TGTGCCAGCAGCCCAGGGAACACTGAAGCTTTCTTT,CASSPGNTEAFF
TRBV5-1,NA,TRBJ1-4,NA,TGCGCCAGCAGCCCCGGGGGGGGCTGGGAGGAAAAACTGTTTTTT,CASSPGGGWEEKLFF
TRBV27,NA,TRBJ2-3,NA,TGTGCCAGCAGTTTAAGAGAGGCCCGGGGGAATACGCAGTATTTT,CASSLREARGNTQYF
TRBV11-2,NA,TRBJ2-1,TRBD2,TGTGCCAGCAGCATCCCGACTAGCGGGGGGTACAATGAGCAGTTCTTC,CASSIPTSGGYNEQFF
TRBV14,NA,TRBJ2-5,NA,TGTGCCAGCAGTGGGGGGATCCAAGAGACCCAGTACTTC,CASSGGIQETQYF
TRBV10-3,NA,TRBJ1-4,NA,TGTGCCATCAGTGAGTCGGGCAGTAATGAAAAACTGTTTTTT,CAISESGSNEKLFF
TRBV3-1/TRBV3-2,NA,TRBJ1-2,TRBD1,TGTGCCAGCAGCACCTCCGGGACAGATTGGTCTTGGTATGGCTACACCTTC,CASSTSGTDWSWYGYTF